This TCR beta chain was identified in a study of spatial heterogeneity in lung cancer. As for the study in general: Detection consistently captured more beta-chain sequences than alpha-chain sequences. The study, taken as a whole, reports: Ubiquitous expanded tumor TCRs were observed in blood more at resection than follow-up.

The V and J ends lost 4 bases and 7 bases respectively, with 20 bases between them. CDR1 and CDR2 from the germline V gene are MDHEN and SYDVKM. CDR3 size: 15 residues. Time point in this sample: sample taken at primary tumor resection. No cells were sorted before sequencing. The whole RNA sequenced was extracted from tumor, nontumor lung or frozen PBMC. Of note for this clonotype: Its target is unknown.

Unique molecular identifiers, one per molecule, were present on every TCR cDNA molecule. MiXCR was run by TCRdb on the 5' RACE reads, yielding one entry per CDR3 protein. The table records approximately 44,000 distinct CDR3 sequences, roughly an eighth of them present only once. The receptor was derived from a male donor with early-stage non-small cell lung cancer. This sample comprised PBMCs, obtained at surgery. The rearrangement uses TRBV28 and TRBJ2-7; D may be TRBD2 (6 bases). CDR3 in DNA: TGTGCCAGCAGTTCCCGGAGGGGCAGGGTAATGGAGCAGTACTTC. It is translated as CASSSRRGRVMEQYF.